Described below is a single TCR beta chain sequence and its context. Its target is not known. These data are taken from a study of T cells in Graves' hyperthyroidism and ophthalmopathy. The investigators amplified TCR beta CDR3 regions from RNA transcripts. When the TCR CDR3 underwent first-round RT-PCR, the HTBI primer set was used. TCRdb ran MiXCR on the multiplex PCR reads and lists one entry per CDR3 protein. The sample shows 500,000 to 800,000 distinct CDR3 sequences, 45% of them seen only once. The CDR3 extends over 15 amino acids. The germline gives CDR1 SEHNR, CDR2 FQNEAQ (reference sequence). Trimming at V came to 5 bases and at J to 0 bases, leaving 5 bases not matched to a gene. Study observations and caveats: Researchers found most expanded thyroid clonotypes above 0.001 in blood as well.

Not enrolled were patients with uncontrolled infection, other autoimmune disease, pregnancy or lactation. Clinicians diagnosed patients from clinical symptoms, serum thyroxine and TRAb, thyroid ultrasound and orbital computed tomography. Sequencing was done on a sample of peripheral blood or thyroid tissue (not recorded which). V gene TRBV7-9 combines with J gene TRBJ1-1, with 8 bases aligning to TRBD1. The TCR sequence derives from an adult man with Graves' disease, either hyperthyroidism or ophthalmopathy (not recorded which). The CDR3 reads CASSARTGLNTEAFF. The CDR3 DNA reads as TGTGCCAGCAGCGCACGGACAGGGTTGAACACTGAAGCTTTCTTT. Full variable domain (missing parts from reference TRBV7-9 and TRBJ1-1): DTGVSQNPRHKITKRGQNVTFRCDPISEHNRLYWYRQTLGQGPEFLTYFQNEAQLEKSRLLSDRFSAERPKGSFSTLEIQRTEQGDSAMYLCASSARTGLNTEAFFGQGTRLTVV.